The rows below give T cell receptor beta chains drawn from one sample of a study of cytomegalovirus exposure and HLA in healthy donors. This table comes from immunoSEQ multiplex PCR, and its TCRdb copy is limited to in-frame clones, with some not included. The table has about 130,000 clones, approximately 82% seen once. The specimen was PBMCs. The receptors were sampled from a man between 18 and 29 years old in good health and CMV-seropositive. CDR3s include the opening cysteine and the closing phenylalanine or tryptophan. Each record gives: CDR3 protein, CDR3 DNA, V gene, D gene, clone size, J gene. D genes are given only for firm matches. Clone sizes are given selectively: once, few, many, or a class where the clone is expanded.

cdr3_aa: CASSEADWDQPQHF
cdr3_nt: TGTGCCAGCAGTGAGGCGGATTGGGATCAGCCCCAGCATTTT
v_call: TRBV2
d_call: NA
clone_size: NA
j_call: TRBJ1-5

cdr3_aa: CASSSRDSFFYEQYF
cdr3_nt: TGTGCCAGCAGTTCCCGGGACAGCTTTTTCTACGAGCAGTACTTC
v_call: TRBV6-6
d_call: TRBD1
clone_size: NA
j_call: TRBJ2-7

cdr3_aa: CASTRGGEGNQPQHF
cdr3_nt: TGTGCCAGCACCCGGGGGGGAGAGGGCAATCAGCCCCAGCATTTT
v_call: TRBV7-2
d_call: NA
clone_size: NA
j_call: TRBJ1-5

cdr3_aa: CAAATGLGYTEAFF
cdr3_nt: TGTGCAGCCGCAACGGGGTTGGGGTACACTGAAGCTTTCTTT
v_call: TRBV5-6
d_call: NA
clone_size: NA
j_call: TRBJ1-1

cdr3_aa: CAWRESGANVLTF
cdr3_nt: TGTGCCTGGAGGGAGTCTGGGGCCAACGTCCTGACTTTC
v_call: TRBV30
d_call: NA
clone_size: once
j_call: TRBJ2-6

cdr3_aa: CASSSGGFTDTQYF
cdr3_nt: TGCGCCAGCAGTAGCGGGGGATTCACAGATACGCAGTATTTT
v_call: TRBV5-1
d_call: TRBD2
clone_size: few
j_call: TRBJ2-3

cdr3_aa: CASSSRGSGGAGPDTQYF
cdr3_nt: TGCGCCAGCAGCTCCCGAGGTAGCGGGGGGGCGGGGCCAGATACGCAGTATTTT
v_call: TRBV5-1
d_call: TRBD2
clone_size: NA
j_call: TRBJ2-3

cdr3_aa: CASSNGKGSSGANVLTF
cdr3_nt: TGTGCCAGCAGCAACGGGAAGGGCTCCTCGGGGGCCAACGTCCTGACTTTC
v_call: TRBV21-1
d_call: NA
clone_size: NA
j_call: TRBJ2-6

cdr3_aa: CAWSVLDRQPQHF
cdr3_nt: TGTGCCTGGAGTGTACTGGACAGGCAGCCCCAGCATTTT
v_call: TRBV30
d_call: TRBD1
clone_size: NA
j_call: TRBJ1-5

cdr3_aa: CASSLNPKPNTGELFF
cdr3_nt: TGTGCCAGCAGCCTAAATCCCAAGCCGAACACCGGGGAGCTGTTTTTT
v_call: TRBV7-6
d_call: NA
clone_size: NA
j_call: TRBJ2-2

cdr3_aa: CASSGRGPGLAGAETQYF
cdr3_nt: TGTGCCAGCAGTGGCCGCGGCCCTGGACTAGCGGGGGCAGAGACCCAGTACTTC
v_call: TRBV6-1
d_call: TRBD2
clone_size: NA
j_call: TRBJ2-5

cdr3_aa: CSASKETQYF
cdr3_nt: TGCAGTGCTAGTAAAGAGACCCAGTACTTC
v_call: TRBV20-1
d_call: NA
clone_size: NA
j_call: TRBJ2-5

cdr3_aa: CASSPRQELLTEAFF
cdr3_nt: TGTGCCAGTAGTCCCCGACAGGAGTTACTGACTGAAGCTTTCTTT
v_call: TRBV19
d_call: NA
clone_size: NA
j_call: TRBJ1-1

cdr3_aa: CAWSVQGGFGELFF
cdr3_nt: TGTGCCTGGAGTGTACAGGGAGGGTTCGGGGAGCTGTTTTTT
v_call: TRBV30
d_call: NA
clone_size: NA
j_call: TRBJ2-2

cdr3_aa: CAWRGSGGKGEQFF
cdr3_nt: TGTGCCTGGAGAGGGAGCGGGGGGAAGGGTGAGCAGTTCTTC
v_call: TRBV30
d_call: TRBD2
clone_size: NA
j_call: TRBJ2-1

cdr3_aa: CASSLSEVQAFF
cdr3_nt: TGTGCCAGCAGCTTAAGCGAGGTACAAGCTTTCTTT
v_call: TRBV7-9
d_call: NA
clone_size: NA
j_call: TRBJ1-1

cdr3_aa: CASSLLDSNTEAFF
cdr3_nt: TGCGCCAGCAGCCTCCTAGACAGTAACACTGAAGCTTTCTTT
v_call: TRBV4-1
d_call: NA
clone_size: NA
j_call: TRBJ1-1

cdr3_aa: CASSQDAASGGYEQYF
cdr3_nt: TGTGCCAGCAGCCAAGATGCCGCTAGCGGGGGCTACGAGCAGTACTTC
v_call: TRBV4-2
d_call: TRBD2
clone_size: NA
j_call: TRBJ2-7

cdr3_aa: CASSEYPYYEQYF
cdr3_nt: TGTGCCAGCAGTGAATATCCCTACTACGAGCAGTACTTC
v_call: TRBV25-1
d_call: NA
clone_size: NA
j_call: TRBJ2-7

cdr3_aa: CSVVTSGGRGETQYF
cdr3_nt: TGCAGCGTTGTGACTAGCGGGGGCCGGGGAGAGACCCAGTACTTC
v_call: TRBV29-1
d_call: TRBD2
clone_size: NA
j_call: TRBJ2-5

cdr3_aa: CASSFVHFRGYTF
cdr3_nt: TGTGCCAGCAGCTTCGTCCACTTCCGTGGCTACACCTTC
v_call: TRBV5-4
d_call: NA
clone_size: NA
j_call: TRBJ1-2

cdr3_aa: CATSPRGLAGNTIYF
cdr3_nt: TGTGCCACCAGTCCGCGGGGACTAGCTGGAAACACCATATATTTT
v_call: TRBV15
d_call: NA
clone_size: once
j_call: TRBJ1-3

cdr3_aa: CASSLPARADYNEQFF
cdr3_nt: TGTGCCAGCAGCTTACCGGCCAGGGCGGACTACAATGAGCAGTTCTTC
v_call: TRBV11-2
d_call: NA
clone_size: few
j_call: TRBJ2-1

cdr3_aa: CASRVDSSYNSPLHF
cdr3_nt: TGTGCCAGCCGGGTGGACAGCTCCTATAATTCACCCCTCCACTTT
v_call: TRBV6-5
d_call: NA
clone_size: NA
j_call: TRBJ1-6

cdr3_aa: CASSFAGGPVTDTQYF
cdr3_nt: TGTGCCAGCAGCTTTGCGGGGGGGCCAGTTACAGATACGCAGTATTTT
v_call: TRBV7-2
d_call: TRBD2
clone_size: NA
j_call: TRBJ2-3

cdr3_aa: CASSPQDNQPQHF
cdr3_nt: TGTGCCAGCAGCCCACAGGATAATCAGCCCCAGCATTTT
v_call: TRBV7-8
d_call: NA
clone_size: NA
j_call: TRBJ1-5

cdr3_aa: CAWDNGTDTQYF
cdr3_nt: TGTGCCTGGGACAACGGCACAGATACGCAGTATTTT
v_call: TRBV30
d_call: NA
clone_size: NA
j_call: TRBJ2-3

cdr3_aa: CARRTGHYGYTF
cdr3_nt: TGTGCCCGGAGAACAGGGCACTATGGCTACACCTTC
v_call: TRBV30
d_call: NA
clone_size: NA
j_call: TRBJ1-2

cdr3_aa: CAWSVIAGQETQYF
cdr3_nt: TGTGCCTGGAGTGTAATAGCGGGGCAAGAGACCCAGTACTTC
v_call: TRBV30
d_call: TRBD2
clone_size: NA
j_call: TRBJ2-5

cdr3_aa: CASSQQDLAGGPAIYNEQFF
cdr3_nt: TGCGCCAGCAGCCAGCAGGACCTAGCGGGGGGCCCTGCTATTTACAATGAGCAGTTCTTC
v_call: TRBV4-1
d_call: TRBD2
clone_size: once
j_call: TRBJ2-1

cdr3_aa: CASSSLLNTEAFF
cdr3_nt: TGTGCCAGCAGTTCACTCTTGAACACTGAAGCTTTCTTT
v_call: TRBV6-4
d_call: NA
clone_size: NA
j_call: TRBJ1-1

cdr3_aa: CAWSVLRGEQFF
cdr3_nt: TGTGCCTGGAGTGTACTCCGCGGCGAGCAGTTCTTC
v_call: TRBV30
d_call: NA
clone_size: NA
j_call: TRBJ2-1

cdr3_aa: CASSQTGEAFF
cdr3_nt: TGTGCCAGCTCACAAACGGGTGAAGCTTTCTTT
v_call: TRBV18
d_call: NA
clone_size: NA
j_call: TRBJ1-1

cdr3_aa: CASSSGATPDTQYF
cdr3_nt: TGTGCCAGCAGTTCAGGGGCCACCCCAGATACGCAGTATTTT
v_call: TRBV28
d_call: NA
clone_size: NA
j_call: TRBJ2-3

cdr3_aa: CASSWGGAGTIYF
cdr3_nt: TGTGCCAGCAGTTGGGGGGGTGCAGGGACCATATATTTT
v_call: TRBV28
d_call: NA
clone_size: NA
j_call: TRBJ1-3

cdr3_aa: CASSLGPSGAVAETQYF
cdr3_nt: TGCGCCAGCAGCTTGGGGCCTAGCGGGGCGGTCGCAGAGACCCAGTACTTC
v_call: TRBV5-1
d_call: TRBD2
clone_size: once
j_call: TRBJ2-5

cdr3_aa: CASSEPDRWEYNEQFF
cdr3_nt: TGTGCCAGCAGTGAACCGGACAGGTGGGAATACAATGAGCAGTTCTTC
v_call: TRBV2
d_call: TRBD1
clone_size: few
j_call: TRBJ2-1

cdr3_aa: CASGLVQGQANQPQHF
cdr3_nt: TGTGCTAGTGGTTTGGTACAGGGACAGGCGAATCAGCCCCAGCATTTT
v_call: TRBV12-5
d_call: TRBD1
clone_size: NA
j_call: TRBJ1-5

cdr3_aa: CASSKGQGYEQYF
cdr3_nt: TGTGCCAGCAGTAAGGGACAGGGCTACGAGCAGTACTTC
v_call: TRBV5-6
d_call: TRBD1
clone_size: few
j_call: TRBJ2-7

cdr3_aa: CASSSGQGSNQPQHF
cdr3_nt: TGTGCCAGCAGCTCGGGACAGGGGTCCAATCAGCCCCAGCATTTT
v_call: TRBV7-2
d_call: TRBD1
clone_size: NA
j_call: TRBJ1-5

cdr3_aa: CASSPRGAGGDETQYF
cdr3_nt: TGTGCCAGTAGTCCCCGGGGAGCGGGGGGTGATGAGACCCAGTACTTC
v_call: TRBV19
d_call: TRBD2
clone_size: NA
j_call: TRBJ2-5

cdr3_aa: CASAEGPGSYEQYF
cdr3_nt: TGTGCCAGCGCCGAGGGTCCAGGCTCCTACGAGCAGTACTTC
v_call: TRBV19
d_call: NA
clone_size: NA
j_call: TRBJ2-7

cdr3_aa: CASSLDGTGGNEQFF
cdr3_nt: TGTGCCAGCAGCTTGGACGGGACAGGGGGCAATGAGCAGTTCTTC
v_call: TRBV5-8
d_call: TRBD1
clone_size: NA
j_call: TRBJ2-1

cdr3_aa: CASSPAGQGWNEQFF
cdr3_nt: TGTGCCAGCAGCCCTGCGGGACAGGGATGGAATGAGCAGTTCTTC
v_call: TRBV11-2
d_call: TRBD1
clone_size: NA
j_call: TRBJ2-1

cdr3_aa: CASSASHGRGLDTEAFF
cdr3_nt: TGTGCCAGCAGCGCCTCCCACGGCAGGGGGCTGGACACTGAAGCTTTCTTT
v_call: TRBV9
d_call: TRBD1
clone_size: NA
j_call: TRBJ1-1

cdr3_aa: CASSSPTTGLYNSPLHF
cdr3_nt: TGTGCCAGCAGTTCGCCAACGACAGGACTTTATAATTCACCCCTCCACTTT
v_call: TRBV5-6
d_call: NA
clone_size: NA
j_call: TRBJ1-6

cdr3_aa: CASSQGLAGTNEQFF
cdr3_nt: TGTGCCAGTAGTCAGGGACTAGCGGGTACAAATGAGCAGTTCTTC
v_call: TRBV19
d_call: TRBD2
clone_size: NA
j_call: TRBJ2-1

cdr3_aa: CASSLAAGARETQYF
cdr3_nt: TGTGCCAGCAGCTTAGCGGCGGGGGCTAGAGAGACCCAGTACTTC
v_call: TRBV11-2
d_call: NA
clone_size: NA
j_call: TRBJ2-5

cdr3_aa: CASSISQGANEKLFF
cdr3_nt: TGTGCCAGTAGTATCTCCCAGGGGGCTAATGAAAAACTGTTTTTT
v_call: TRBV19
d_call: TRBD1
clone_size: NA
j_call: TRBJ1-4

cdr3_aa: CASSQGTAYGYTF
cdr3_nt: TGCGCCAGCAGCCAAGGGACAGCCTATGGCTACACCTTC
v_call: TRBV4-1
d_call: NA
clone_size: NA
j_call: TRBJ1-2

cdr3_aa: CTSSPTGGGYNEQFF
cdr3_nt: TGTACCAGCAGCCCCACCGGCGGGGGCTACAATGAGCAGTTCTTC
v_call: TRBV9
d_call: TRBD2
clone_size: NA
j_call: TRBJ2-1

cdr3_aa: CASSQDMGPLVNTEAFF
cdr3_nt: TGTGCCAGCAGCCAAGATATGGGGCCTCTAGTGAACACTGAAGCTTTCTTT
v_call: TRBV14
d_call: NA
clone_size: NA
j_call: TRBJ1-1

cdr3_aa: CASSSTGYNSPLHF
cdr3_nt: TGTGCCAGCAGTTCAACAGGCTATAATTCACCCCTCCACTTT
v_call: TRBV28
d_call: NA
clone_size: NA
j_call: TRBJ1-6